One and the same sample provided the 27 T cell receptor beta chains below, sequenced in a study of blood T cell repertoires in COVID-19. Sequencing used immunoSEQ multiplex PCR; TCRdb keeps in-frame clones, though not all of them. The table shows around 300,000 clones, with 88% occurring only once. The sequenced sample was peripheral blood. Receptor source: a woman aged 45-65 years with active or convalescent COVID-19.

The chain joins TRBV27 to TRBJ1-4; perhaps TRBD1 as D (6 bases). V lost 6 bases and J 0 bases, leaving 11 bases between the germline ends. This CDR3 has 15 amino acids. CDR1 MNHEY and CDR2 SMNVEV come from the germline V gene (reference sequence). The CDR3 DNA is TGTGCCAGCAGCCCACAGGGTTCAACTAATGAAAAACTGTTTTTT. Its translation: CASSPQGSTNEKLFF.

The chain recombines TRBV5-1 with TRBJ2-1; 8 positions match TRBD1. The V and J ends lost 5 bases and 7 bases, in that order; junction bases with no gene match: 8. The germline gives CDR1 SGHRS, CDR2 YFSETQ. The CDR3 is 14 amino acids. As DNA, the CDR3 is TGCGCCAGCAGTCCCTATGGACAGGGAAATGAGCAGTTCTTC. Translating it yields CASSPYGQGNEQFF.

V usage is TRBV18 and J usage is TRBJ1-5; D is possibly TRBD1 (5 bases). Germline CDR1 reads KGHSH; CDR2 reads LQKENI. CDR3 size: 14 residues. Trimming stripped 3 bases from V and 2 bases from J, with 8 bases between. CDR3 DNA: TGTGCCAGCTCACCTGCGACAGGCAATCAGCCCCAGCATTTT. Its protein is CASSPATGNQPQHF.

The chain joins TRBV19 to TRBJ2-7; 9 nucleotides agree with TRBD1. The V segment lost 4 bases and the J segment 9 bases; nucleotides outside the gene matches: 16. The CDR3 loop spans 16 amino acids. Germline V gene data show CDR1 as LNHDA and CDR2 as SQIVND (reference sequence). For the CDR3, the DNA is TGTGCCAGTAGTACAGCCGGGACAGGGAGTCTTGAAGGGCAGTACTTC. Amino acids: CASSTAGTGSLEGQYF. The full variable domain, rest sourced from reference TRBV19 and TRBJ2-7, is DGGITQSPKYLFRKEGQNVTLSCEQNLNHDAMYWYRQDPGQGLRLIYYSQIVNDFQKGDIAEGYSVSREKKESFPLTVTSAQKNPTAFYLCASSTAGTGSLEGQYFGPGTRLTVT.

This chain connects TRBV28 to TRBJ2-2, with TRBD2 matching over 7 bases. The ends lost 3 bases at V and 3 bases at J; junction bases unmatched: 7. The CDR3 length is 16 residues. Germline V CDR1 and CDR2: MDHEN, SYDVKM. The CDR3 reads CASSFFGDYYTGELFF. In DNA form, the CDR3 reads TGTGCCAGCAGTTTTTTTGGGGACTACTACACCGGGGAGCTGTTTTTT. Full variable domain (missing parts from reference TRBV28 and TRBJ2-2): DVKVTQSSRYLVKRTGEKVFLECVQDMDHENMFWYRQDPGLGLRLIYFSYDVKMKEKGDIPEGYSVSREKKERFSLILESASTNQTSMYLCASSFFGDYYTGELFFGEGSRLTVL.

CDR3 DNA sequence: TGTGCCAGCATCGGTATGGAGGGGAATTGGCAGTACTTC. Translation gives CASIGMEGNWQYF. V and J are TRBV6-5 and TRBJ2-7; perhaps TRBD2 as D (6 bases). V lost 7 bases and J 9 bases, leaving 19 bases between the germline ends. Germline lookup yields CDR1 MNHEY and CDR2 SVGAGI. This CDR3 spans 13 amino acids.

The chain uses TRBV7-6 and TRBJ2-1; 10 positions match TRBD2. CDR1 and CDR2 (germline): SGHVS, FNYEAQ. V lost 2 bases to trimming and J lost 4 bases; unmatched junction nucleotides: 8. The CDR3 spans 17 residues. The CDR3 protein is CASSLRPVAGGYNEQFF. The CDR3 nucleotides read TGTGCCAGCAGCTTAAGACCCGTAGCGGGGGGTTACAATGAGCAGTTCTTC.

The V call is TRBV7-9, the J call TRBJ1-1; 7 bases line up with TRBD1. The CDR3 sequence is 13 residues long. The germline CDR1 and CDR2 sequences are SEHNR and FQNEAQ (reference sequence). V lost 2 bases, J lost 6 bases, and 3 bases stayed unmatched. CDR3 residues: CASSLSDRAEAFF. The CDR3, as DNA: TGTGCCAGCAGCTTATCTGACAGGGCTGAAGCTTTCTTT. The variable domain in full, completed from reference TRBV7-9 and TRBJ1-1, reads DTGVSQNPRHKITKRGQNVTFRCDPISEHNRLYWYRQTLGQGPEFLTYFQNEAQLEKSRLLSDRFSAERPKGSFSTLEIQRTEQGDSAMYLCASSLSDRAEAFFGQGTRLTVV.

The chain recombines TRBV2 with TRBJ2-1; 10 bases are a match to TRBD1. Germline V lookup: CDR1 SNHLY, CDR2 FYNNEI. J was trimmed by 2 bases and V by 6 bases; bases with no gene match: 13. The CDR3 consists of 18 residues. CDR3 loop: CASRGTGEAAGAYNEQFF. The CDR3 DNA is TGTGCCAGCAGGGGGACAGGGGAGGCAGCGGGGGCCTACAATGAGCAGTTCTTC.

The chain links TRBV6-2 or TRBV6-3 to TRBJ2-1; 10 nucleotides align to TRBD2. Germline trimming cut 4 bases from V and 8 bases from J; bases unmatched to any gene: 8. Germline loops: CDR1 MNHEY, CDR2 SVGEGT. This CDR3 contains 15 residues. DNA for the CDR3: TGTGCCAGCAGTTTTCTAGCGGGGGTATCTGATGAGCAGTTCTTC. It translates to CASSFLAGVSDEQFF.

The J gene is TRBJ2-2, the V gene TRBV15, with a weak D call TRBD2 (8 bases). CDR3 length equals 16 residues. The V gene lost 0 bases and the J gene lost 4 bases, with 12 bases spanning the gap. Germline-derived CDR1 and CDR2 are LNHNV and YYDKDF (reference sequence). The CDR3 bases are TGTGCCACCAGCAGAGACCGGGAGGGGGCCACCGGGGAGCTGTTTTTT. Amino acid sequence: CATSRDREGATGELFF.

There are a few counts of this clone. V usage is TRBV18 and J usage is TRBJ2-2, with a weak D call TRBD2 (5 bases). This CDR3 contains 14 residues. Germline V gene sequence: CDR1 KGHSH, CDR2 LQKENI. V shed 6 bases and J shed 4 bases, with 12 bases lying between them. DNA of the CDR3: TGTGCCAGCTCGCTTGCCACTAGCACCGGGGAGCTGTTTTTT. As protein: CASSLATSTGELFF.

This chain connects TRBV11-2 to TRBJ1-1, with TRBD1 matching 9 bases. Germline V gives CDR1 SGHAT, CDR2 FQNNGV. V was pared by 4 bases and J by 5 bases, with 8 bases of the junction left unmatched. The CDR3 covers 15 residues. DNA for the CDR3: TGTGCCAGCAGCTCCCGGACAGGGGTCTGGACTGAAGCTTTCTTT. Translation gives CASSSRTGVWTEAFF.

This sequence joins TRBV28 and TRBJ2-3; tentative D call: TRBD1 (6 bases). The CDR3 spans 17 residues. CDR1 MDHEN and CDR2 SYDVKM come from the germline V gene. Trimming removed 5 bases from V and 0 bases from J, with 18 bases in between. The CDR3 loop is CASSPEYGQSSTDTQYF. Here the CDR3 DNA reads TGTGCCAGCAGTCCAGAATACGGACAGTCTAGCACAGATACGCAGTATTTT.

The V gene is TRBV13, the J gene TRBJ1-4, with D possibly TRBD1 on 6 matching bases. From germline, CDR1 is PRHDT and CDR2 FYEKMQ (reference sequence). V was shortened by 3 bases and J by 4 bases, with 9 bases between the two germline ends. The CDR3 extends over 14 amino acids. The CDR3 DNA follows: TGTGCCAGCAGCTTGTGGACAGATAATGAAAAACTGTTTTTT. This codes for CASSLWTDNEKLFF.

V is TRBV5-5 and J is TRBJ2-1; the match to TRBD2 covers 8 bases. The V gene end was trimmed by 0 bases and the J gene end by 8 bases; junction bases not matched to a gene: 4. This CDR3 spans 14 amino acids. CDR1 SGHKS and CDR2 YYEKEE come from the germline V gene (reference sequence). The CDR3 protein is CASSLAGGPYEQFF. As DNA, the CDR3 is TGTGCCAGCAGCTTGGCGGGAGGGCCGTATGAGCAGTTCTTC.

The rearrangement links TRBV10-3 to TRBJ2-4; TRBD2 is a possible D gene (5 bases). The CDR3 runs 14 residues. The germline V gene has CDR1 ENHRY and CDR2 SYGVKD. Deletions cut 4 bases from V and 6 bases from J, with 13 bases between. In DNA form, the CDR3 reads TGTGCCATCAGTGCCCACGCTGGAGGAAACATTCAGTACTTC. Amino acids: CAISAHAGGNIQYF.

This clone was seen only a few times. This chain connects TRBV10-3 to TRBJ2-5; D possibly corresponds to TRBD1 (6 bases). The CDR3 has 12 residues. Germline V gives CDR1 ENHRY, CDR2 SYGVKD. The V and J ends lost 5 bases and 5 bases respectively, with 9 bases between them. The CDR3 loop reads CAISSDRETQYF. CDR3 nucleotides: TGTGCCATCAGTTCAGACAGGGAGACCCAGTACTTC.

CDR3 in DNA: TGTGCCAGCAGCCCTCAGACAGGGGGCTTCACCGGGGAGCTGTTTTTT. Its translation: CASSPQTGGFTGELFF. The chain couples TRBV7-2 to TRBJ2-2; 10 bases agree with TRBD1. V lost 5 bases and J lost 4; bases outside the gene matches: 7. Germline CDR1 and CDR2: SGHTA and FQGNSA. The CDR3 totals 16 residues.

The rearrangement joins TRBV12-3 or TRBV12-4 to TRBJ1-2; weak D call: TRBD1 (5 bases). The CDR3 is made up of 13 amino acids. V was pared by 4 bases and J by 4 bases, with 10 bases between. Here the CDR3 DNA reads TGTGCCAGCAGTTCAGACAGTCGCTATGGCTACACCTTC. This translates into CASSSDSRYGYTF.

V usage is TRBV2 and J usage is TRBJ2-1; 9 bases agree with TRBD1. The germline V gene has CDR1 SNHLY and CDR2 FYNNEI. The ends lost 7 bases at V and 4 bases at J; junction bases unmatched: 8. The CDR3 runs 15 residues. CDR3: CASTWSGTGYNEQFF. In DNA, the CDR3 is TGTGCCAGCACGTGGTCCGGGACAGGGTACAATGAGCAGTTCTTC.

The V gene is TRBV5-1, the J gene TRBJ1-4; maybe TRBD1 (5 bases). The germline V gene encodes CDR1 SGHRS and CDR2 YFSETQ. This CDR3 is 17 amino acids long. V gave up 0 bases and J gave up 7 bases, with 19 bases separating them. CDR3 nucleotides: TGCGCCAGCAGCTTGGGGCCCGTAGGCAGGGAGGCTGAAAAACTGTTTTTT. It encodes CASSLGPVGREAEKLFF.

This rearrangement joins TRBV6-1 to TRBJ1-6; tentative D call: TRBD1 (5 bases). Trimming stripped 2 bases from V and 7 bases from J, with 18 bases between. The V gene's germline CDR1 is MNHNS and CDR2 SASEGT. The CDR3 contains 17 residues. The CDR3 DNA sequence: TGTGCCAGCAGTGAAAGGGGCGCGGGGTCGTGGAATTCACCCCTCCACTTT. This encodes CASSERGAGSWNSPLHF.

The chain links TRBV12-2 to TRBJ1-2; TRBD1, the table's D call, lacks a check against the DNA. TRBV12-2 is a pseudogene locus. There are 11 residues in the CDR3. CDR3 sequence (DNA): TGTGCAAGTCGTCTCAGGGATGGCTACACCTTC. It translates to CASRLRDGYTF.

This clone was recorded once. The chain links TRBV5-1 to TRBJ1-6; 8 positions match TRBD1. Per the germline V gene, CDR1 is SGHRS and CDR2 is YFSETQ. The CDR3 covers 15 residues. V dropped 5 bases and J dropped 6; count of bases not matched to a gene: 7. In nucleotides, the CDR3 is TGCGCCAGCAGTTCCGACAGGGGACTTAATTCACCCCTCCACTTT. Translated: CASSSDRGLNSPLHF.

The chain combines TRBV6-5 with TRBJ2-3; TRBD1 agrees at 11 bases. CDR1 is MNHEY and CDR2 is SVGAGI in the germline V gene. This CDR3 has 13 amino acids. V was pared by 7 bases and J by 4 bases, with 1 base of the junction left unmatched. The CDR3 is CASTGQGADTQYF. CDR3 DNA: TGTGCCAGCACGGGACAGGGGGCAGATACGCAGTATTTT.

This chain connects TRBV5-5 to TRBJ2-7, with TRBD1 matching 8 bases. The V gene's germline CDR1 is SGHKS and CDR2 YYEKEE (reference sequence). V trimming: 0 bases; J trimming: 7 bases; junction bases outside the gene matches: 12. This CDR3 is built from 16 residues. The chain's CDR3 is CASSLEGQEPAGEQYF. CDR3 sequence (DNA): TGTGCCAGCAGCTTGGAGGGACAGGAACCAGCGGGTGAGCAGTACTTC.